The 5 T cell receptor beta chains below were found in one sample sequenced in a study of cytomegalovirus exposure and HLA in healthy donors. The primer mix had 60 Vbeta and 13 Jbeta primers. Libraries were prepared by immunoSEQ multiplex PCR; TCRdb keeps only in-frame clonotypes and omits some of them. This table holds tens of thousands of clones, approximately 83% found once. Sequenced sample: PBMCs. The receptors stem from a man aged 50-60 years in good health and CMV-seronegative.

The CDR3: CASSSLDRGAFFGYTF. CDR3 in DNA: TGTGCCAGCAGTTCATTGGACAGGGGCGCGTTCTTTGGCTACACCTTC. V gene TRBV28 combines with J gene TRBJ1-2; 9 bases map to TRBD1. CDR1 is MDHEN, CDR2 SYDVKM, per germline. The V gene end was trimmed by 4 bases and the J gene end by 7 bases; junction bases not matched to a gene: 13. This CDR3 is 16 amino acids long.

The V call is TRBV7-9, the J call TRBJ2-5, with 9 bases lining up with TRBD2. Per germline, CDR1 SEHNR and CDR2 FQNEAQ (reference sequence). CDR3 length equals 15 residues. V lost 10 bases and J lost 5; bases outside the gene matches: 14. DNA for the CDR3: TGTGCCACCCTGACTAGCGGCTCTGAGAGGGAGACCCAGTACTTC. The encoded protein is CATLTSGSERETQYF.

The chain couples TRBV5-1 to TRBJ1-1; D gene unclear. Germline CDR1 SGHRS, CDR2 YFSETQ. This CDR3 spans 14 amino acids. V lost 4 bases, J lost 4 bases, and 14 bases lay in between. The CDR3 is CASSPTSGTTEAFF. DNA of the CDR3: TGCGCCAGCAGCCCTACCTCAGGAACCACTGAAGCTTTCTTT.

V usage is TRBV2 and J usage is TRBJ2-5; D may be TRBD2 (5 bases). The CDR3 spans 15 residues. V was pared by 6 bases and J by 2 bases, with 16 bases between. CDR1 is SNHLY and CDR2 is FYNNEI in the germline V gene. The CDR3 DNA sequence: TGTGCCAGCAGGCCCGGGCAGCTAGCACAAGAGACCCAGTACTTC. Translating it yields CASRPGQLAQETQYF.

The chain carries TRBV4-3 and TRBJ2-1; 8 bases agree with TRBD2. This CDR3 has 17 residues. After removal of 4 bases from V and 0 bases from J, the junction contained 8 bases not matched to a gene. Germline CDR1 reads LGHNA; CDR2 reads YSLEER. The CDR3 reads CASSRRAGAPSYNEQFF. CDR3 bases: TGCGCCAGCAGCCGAAGAGCGGGAGCCCCCTCCTACAATGAGCAGTTCTTC.